This T cell receptor (beta chain) was profiled in a study of cytotoxic CD8 clonotypes in ibrutinib-treated CLL. Study summary: Recorded responses included about 25 partial and 2 complete; following median approximately 68 months, approximately 14 stayed remitted and about 12 progressed.

This clone was observed a handful of times. V lost 6 bases and J lost 4, with 6 bases in between. Germline V gene data show CDR1 as SNHLY and CDR2 as FYNNEI. This CDR3 region has 11 residues. Sequencing used immunoSEQ multiplex PCR; TCRdb keeps in-frame clones, though not all of them. The sample contains roughly 250,000 clones, less than 75% of which appear only once. The receptor was isolated from a human donor with chronic lymphocytic leukemia. The input for sequencing was PBMCs, taken after 24 months of ibrutinib treatment. V usage is TRBV2 and J usage is TRBJ2-5, with D possibly being TRBD1 (5 bases). CDR3 residues: CASRGRETQYF. The CDR3 region has the DNA TGTGCCAGCAGGGGGCGAGAGACCCAGTACTTC.